The source of this TCR beta chain is a study of cytomegalovirus exposure and HLA in healthy donors. The CDR3 covers 14 residues. The germline CDR1 and CDR2 sequences are SGHRS and YFSETQ. The V end lost 0 bases, the J end lost 1 base, and 7 bases lay between the germline ends. This PCR relied on a set of 60 Vbeta primers and 13 Jbeta primers. The method was immunoSEQ multiplex PCR; TCRdb's version includes in-frame clones alone and lacks a portion of them. Its table lists approximately 75,000 clones. The sample taken for sequencing was PBMCs. The rearrangement links TRBV5-1 to TRBJ1-1; D call uncertain. The receptor comes from a man aged 40-49 years in good health and CMV-seronegative. For the CDR3, the DNA is TGCGCCAGCAGCTTGGGGCAGGCGAACACTGAAGCTTTCTTT. It translates to CASSLGQANTEAFF.